These T cell receptor beta chains were read from a single sample in a study of Ad26.COV2.S vaccination and SARS-CoV-2 variants. This table comes from immunoSEQ multiplex PCR, and its TCRdb copy is limited to in-frame clones, with some not included. The sample yields 200,000 to 300,000 clones, roughly 87% seen once. Material: peripheral blood, obtained in a trial of Ad26.COV2.S vaccine versus placebo. Receptors were obtained from a person between 18 and 65 years old who received the Ad26.COV2.S COVID-19 vaccine or a placebo. Each CDR3 is given with its conserved first and last residue. D genes are given only for firm matches. Some rows have no size entry. The others give once, few or many, or a class for an expanded clone.

TRBV7-8	TRBJ1-6	-	once	CASSLEFARSSYNSPLHF	TGTGCCAGCAGCTTAGAATTCGCCAGGAGCTCCTATAATTCACCCCTCCACTTT
TRBV25-1	TRBJ1-6	-	-	CASSASGAALHF	TGTGCCAGCAGTGCAAGCGGAGCGGCCCTCCACTTT
TRBV9	TRBJ2-3	-	-	CASSADSYTDTQYF	TGTGCCAGCAGCGCCGACAGTTACACAGATACGCAGTATTTT
TRBV10-3	TRBJ2-3	-	-	CAISVWGNTDTQYF	TGTGCCATCAGTGTGTGGGGGAACACAGATACGCAGTATTTT
TRBV14	TRBJ1-2	-	-	CASSQAETGNGYTF	TGTGCCAGCAGCCAAGCAGAAACAGGGAATGGCTACACCTTC
TRBV4-1	TRBJ2-6	TRBD2	-	CASSPWAGGSGANVLTF	TGCGCCAGCAGCCCGTGGGCGGGGGGCTCTGGGGCCAACGTCCTGACTTTC
TRBV19	TRBJ1-2	-	once	CASSIVTRAGGYTF	TGTGCCAGTAGTATAGTAACACGGGCCGGAGGCTACACCTTC
TRBV4-3	TRBJ1-2	-	-	CASSFERGSQGYTF	TGCGCCAGCAGCTTCGAGCGGGGGAGCCAGGGCTACACCTTC
TRBV4-2	TRBJ2-2	-	-	CASSQDWGANTGELFF	TGTGCCAGCAGCCAAGATTGGGGGGCGAACACCGGGGAGCTGTTTTTT
TRBV14	TRBJ2-3	-	-	CASSQDERGVITDTQYF	TGTGCCAGCAGCCAAGATGAGAGGGGAGTAATCACAGATACGCAGTATTTT
TRBV4-1	TRBJ2-3	TRBD2	-	CASSQDRGLAGVGTDTQYF	TGCGCCAGCAGCCAAGATAGGGGCCTAGCGGGAGTAGGCACAGATACGCAGTATTTT
TRBV7-8	TRBJ1-5	TRBD1	-	CASSLAMGQYQPQHF	TGTGCCAGCAGCTTAGCGATGGGACAGTATCAGCCCCAGCATTTT
TRBV7-2	TRBJ1-5	-	-	CASSFGPSNQPQHF	TGTGCCAGCAGCTTCGGGCCAAGCAATCAGCCCCAGCATTTT
TRBV12-5	TRBJ1-4	-	-	CASGQGRGYEKLFF	TGTGCTAGTGGTCAGGGGAGGGGATATGAAAAACTGTTTTTT
TRBV4-2	TRBJ2-7	TRBD1	once	CASSQDAAGTGTYEQYF	TGTGCCAGCAGCCAAGATGCCGCCGGGACAGGGACCTACGAGCAGTACTTC
TRBV19	TRBJ1-5	TRBD1	-	CASSISTGNQPQHF	TGTGCCAGTAGTATCTCGACAGGGAATCAGCCCCAGCATTTT
TRBV7-2	TRBJ1-1	TRBD1	-	CASSQSGGTTNTEAFF	TGTGCCAGCAGCCAATCAGGGGGTACCACAAACACTGAAGCTTTCTTT
TRBV15	TRBJ2-2	-	few	CATSLGGLNGELFF	TGTGCCACCAGCTTAGGTGGTCTAAACGGGGAGCTGTTTTTT
TRBV6-5	TRBJ1-2	-	-	CASRRDNYGYTF	TGTGCCAGCCGTCGGGATAACTATGGCTACACCTTC
TRBV28	TRBJ2-1	-	-	CASSLAVRSYNEQFF	TGTGCCAGCAGTTTGGCGGTGCGATCCTACAATGAGCAGTTCTTC
TRBV18	TRBJ1-4	-	-	CASSPPILDSTATNEKLFF	TGTGCCAGCTCACCACCGATCCTAGATTCTACTGCAACTAATGAAAAACTGTTTTTT
TRBV5-4	TRBJ2-3	TRBD1	-	CASSRTGADTQYF	TGTGCCAGCAGCCGGACAGGAGCAGATACGCAGTATTTT
TRBV7-2	TRBJ1-5	-	once	CASSLVQNQPQHF	TGTGCCAGCAGCTTAGTCCAGAATCAGCCCCAGCATTTT
TRBV2	TRBJ2-2	-	-	CASSVQGPNTGELFF	TGTGCCAGCAGTGTGCAGGGTCCGAACACCGGGGAGCTGTTTTTT
TRBV19	TRBJ2-1	TRBD2	-	CASFAPGGPYNEQFF	TGTGCCAGCTTCGCTCCGGGGGGGCCTTACAATGAGCAGTTCTTC
TRBV2	TRBJ1-5	TRBD1	few	CASGGQGGRPQHF	TGTGCCAGCGGGGGACAGGGGGGGCGGCCCCAGCATTTT
TRBV19	TRBJ2-1	-	once	CASSISLTGVNEQFF	TGTGCCAGTAGTATTTCCCTGACAGGAGTCAATGAGCAGTTCTTC
TRBV5-6	TRBJ1-2	-	-	CASSLGQGVGGYTF	TGTGCCAGCAGCTTGGGGCAAGGGGTGGGGGGCTACACCTTC